This T cell receptor (beta chain) was captured by sequencing in a study of blood T cell repertoires in COVID-19. Across the study: Collection of acute and convalescent COVID-19 samples took place in the United States, Italy and Spain.

As processed by the authors: Cell counts per sample came from amplifying reference gene primers. Using immunoSEQ multiplex PCR, the repertoire was profiled, and TCRdb retains in-frame clones only, with some absent. Clone size and the V and J calls come from that table; the DNA yielded D and trimming. The sample gives 130,000 to 150,000 clones, around four fifths of which show up once; more than 5% is in the top ten. Cohort 3 donors counted as recovered after two negative PCRs, clearance, or resolved symptoms. Per germline, CDR1 SGHTA and CDR2 FQGNSA. This CDR3 contains 14 residues. V was clipped by 2 bases and J by 2 bases, with 9 bases between them.

This chain joins TRBV7-2 and TRBJ1-1; D is unclear. This clonotype originated in a woman between 40 and 50 years old who had recovered from COVID-19. Sequencing used PBMCs or T cells enriched from blood (not recorded which). The CDR3 DNA reads as TGTGCCAGCAGCTTACCTATAATAAACACTGAAGCTTTCTTT. Translating it yields CASSLPIINTEAFF.